One and the same sample provided the 15 T cell receptor beta chains below, sequenced in a study of shared clonotypes between healthy human individuals (dated by TCRdb to about 2020). Libraries were constructed by the immunoSEQ multiplex PCR assay. Imported from immuneACCESS, the table was reduced by TCRdb to in-frame sequences with V and J called. These copies leave out some clones; in studies compared against another copy, an unresolved V gene accounts for under half, and the cause of the remainder is not known. The table for this sample lists some 2.1 million clones; around 96% of them were counted only once. Around 1.1% of the sample is in the top ten clones. CD8 naive samples consisted of CD45RO-negative cells that were positively selected for CCR7, yielding a CD45RA+CCR7+ population without TemRA cells. The source material was naive CD8+ T cells sorted from blood. The cell subset or site tag for this specimen amounts to: CD45RA+CCR7+. The receptors originated from a man between 18 and 29 years old in good health.

The chain joins TRBV30 to TRBJ1-1; D perhaps matches TRBD1 (6 bases). Germline CDR1 GTSNPN, CDR2 SVGIG (reference sequence). V shed 3 bases and J shed 0 bases, with 11 bases lying between them. This CDR3 is built from 14 residues. Written as DNA, the CDR3 is TGTGCCTGGAGGACAGGAAAACTGAACACTGAAGCTTTCTTT. Encoded protein: CAWRTGKLNTEAFF.

The rearrangement links TRBV11-2 to TRBJ2-1, with 9 bases identical to TRBD2. CDR1 and CDR2 (germline): SGHAT, FQNNGV. V shed 3 bases, J shed 6 bases, and the junction held 3 bases outside the gene matches. CDR3 length equals 14 residues. CDR3 DNA: TGTGCCAGCAGCTTCCTAGCGGGGCCCAATGAGCAGTTCTTC. Residues: CASSFLAGPNEQFF. Filled out from reference TRBV11-2 and TRBJ2-1, the complete variable domain reads EAGVAQSPRYKIIEKRQSVAFWCNPISGHATLYWYQQILGQGPKLLIQFQNNGVVDDSQLPKDRFSAERLKGVDSTLKIQPAKLEDSAVYLCASSFLAGPNEQFFGPGTRLTVL.

The chain recombines TRBV5-5 with TRBJ1-1; D remains unclear. Trimming removed 2 bases at V and 1 base at J, with 6 bases between. CDR1 and CDR2 from the germline V gene are SGHKS and YYEKEE (reference sequence). The CDR3 totals 13 residues. The CDR3 sequence: CASSFPGNTEAFF. The CDR3 DNA follows: TGTGCCAGCAGCTTTCCGGGGAACACTGAAGCTTTCTTT.

The chain couples TRBV6-5 to TRBJ2-3; 9 nucleotides line up with TRBD2. The J segment lost 4 bases and the V segment lost 2 bases, leaving 4 bases of the junction unmatched. Germline-derived CDR1 and CDR2 are MNHEY and SVGAGI. The CDR3 loop spans 15 amino acids. The CDR3 sequence is CASSYGLAPPDTQYF. CDR3 sequence (DNA): TGTGCCAGCAGTTACGGACTAGCGCCCCCAGATACGCAGTATTTT.

The genes are TRBV5-4 and TRBJ1-1; a weak D match, TRBD1 (5 bases). Trimming took 3 bases from V and 7 from J, leaving 7 bases between them. Germline lookup yields CDR1 SGHNT and CDR2 YYREEE (reference sequence). The CDR3 consists of 11 residues. The CDR3 sequence is CASSSGLEAFF. The CDR3 bases are TGTGCCAGCAGCTCGGGACTTGAAGCTTTCTTT.

With respect to this clone: The same CDR3 also results from other DNA sequences found in this sample. The chain joins TRBV6-1 to TRBJ2-7, with D uncertain. This CDR3 is built from 14 residues. The ends were cut back, 0 bases at V and 7 bases at J, with 13 bases in the middle. The germline CDR1 and CDR2 sequences are MNHNS and SASEGT. CDR3 DNA sequence: TGTGCCAGCAGTGAAGCCCGCCAAAATCAAGAGCAGTACTTC. This encodes CASSEARQNQEQYF.

The chain has TRBV9 and TRBJ2-7; 7 bases match TRBD2. Looked up from germline, CDR1 is SGDLS and CDR2 is YYNGEE. The CDR3 runs 12 residues. The V segment lost 5 bases and the J segment 6 bases; nucleotides outside the gene matches: 5. CDR3 nucleotide sequence: TGTGCCAGCAGTGGACTAGGCTCCGAGCAGTACTTC. Protein: CASSGLGSEQYF.

This clone has a single count. The J gene is TRBJ2-3, the V gene TRBV10-1; TRBD2 agrees at 11 bases. The CDR3 has 16 amino acids. The germline CDR1 and CDR2 sequences are WNHNN and SYGVQD (reference sequence). Unmatched junction bases numbered 5, after V lost 4 bases and J lost 2 bases. CDR3 in amino acids: CASSGNSGGATDTQYF. The DNA for the CDR3 is TGCGCCAGCAGTGGAAATAGCGGGGGGGCCACAGATACGCAGTATTTT.

The chain links TRBV4-3 to TRBJ2-1, with TRBD1 identical over 7 bases. The CDR3 runs to 16 residues. Trimming took 0 bases from V and 5 from J; bases not matched to a gene: 7. Germline CDR1 reads LGHNA; CDR2 reads YSLEER. DNA for the CDR3: TGCGCCAGCAGCCAAGATTATGGCAGGGGGAACAATGAGCAGTTCTTC. Translating it yields CASSQDYGRGNNEQFF.

The CDR3 sequence: CASSSQGYTGELFF. CDR3 DNA: TGTGCCAGCAGCTCACAGGGGTACACCGGGGAGCTGTTTTTT. The chain is built from TRBV9 and TRBJ2-2; TRBD1 agrees at 7 bases. After removal of 4 bases from V and 3 bases from J, the junction contained 3 bases not matched to a gene. CDR3 length: 14 residues. CDR1 is SGDLS and CDR2 is YYNGEE in the germline V gene. The variable domain in full, completed from reference TRBV9 and TRBJ2-2, reads DSGVTQTPKHLITATGQRVTLRCSPRSGDLSVYWYQQSLDQGLQFLIQYYNGEERAKGNILERFSAQQFPDLHSELNLSSLELGDSALYFCASSSQGYTGELFFGEGSRLTVL.

This clone was recorded once. The CDR3 region is CASSTGGSYNEQFF. The CDR3 DNA sequence: TGTGCCAGCAGTACGGGGGGTTCCTACAATGAGCAGTTCTTC. The chain links TRBV6-5 to TRBJ2-1; 7 positions agree with TRBD2. The V and J ends lost 5 bases and 1 base, in that order; junction bases with no gene match: 2. Germline assignment: CDR1 MNHEY and CDR2 SVGAGI. The CDR3 has 14 amino acids.

This chain uses TRBV11-2 with TRBJ2-3; D assignment may be TRBD1 or TRBD2 (7 bases each). Germline V gene lookup returns CDR1 SGHAT and CDR2 FQNNGV. The CDR3 contains 17 residues. The V gene lost 5 bases and the J gene lost 7 bases, with 25 bases spanning the gap. CDR3 loop: CASSDNLQGGPSNTQYF. The CDR3 DNA is TGTGCCAGCAGCGACAATTTGCAGGGGGGGCCTTCAAATACGCAGTATTTT.

The chain employs TRBV6-5 and TRBJ2-5; 13 nucleotides line up with TRBD2. V gave up 6 bases and J gave up 4 bases; unmatched junction bases: 5. Germline lookup yields CDR1 MNHEY and CDR2 SVGAGI. This CDR3 contains 15 residues. CDR3 sequence: CASRGTSGNIETQYF. The CDR3 DNA sequence: TGTGCCAGCAGAGGGACTAGCGGGAATATAGAGACCCAGTACTTC.

The rearrangement joins TRBV27 to TRBJ2-7; a possible D gene is TRBD1 (5 bases). Germline values: CDR1 MNHEY, CDR2 SMNVEV (reference sequence). V lost 2 bases, J lost 3 bases, and 11 bases lay in between. The length of the CDR3 is 14 residues. CDR3 bases: TGTGCCAGCAGTTTACAGGGTTTCGGCTACGAGCAGTACTTC. As protein: CASSLQGFGYEQYF.

This rearrangement joins TRBV12-5 to TRBJ2-4; 7 positions agree with TRBD1. The V and J ends lost 6 bases and 5 bases, in that order; junction bases with no gene match: 4. CDR1 and CDR2 from the germline V gene are LGHNT and FRNRAP. This CDR3 spans 13 amino acids. This CDR3 reads CASGNRGQNIQYF. As DNA, the CDR3 is TGTGCTAGTGGGAACAGGGGTCAAAACATTCAGTACTTC.